This TCR beta chain was identified in a study of blood T cells in healthy people across ages. Study-wide results and caveats: Any changes in expanded clonotypes were possibly confounded, as donor CMV status remained unknown.

This clonotype was recorded a few times. Its cognate antigen is unknown. PCR was performed a second time for about 6 to 11 cycles using a sample-barcoded 5' primer and a J-beta primer mix. TCRdb itself ran the 5' RACE reads through MiXCR, one entry per CDR3 protein. The sample has about 1.5 million distinct CDR3 sequences; approximately 39% are singletons. The CDR3 is made up of 14 amino acids. V shed 4 bases and J shed 5 bases, with 14 bases lying between them. Germline CDR1 reads MNHEY; CDR2 reads SVGEGT. The rearrangement joins TRBV6-2 or TRBV6-3 to TRBJ1-1; D gene uncertain. Sequenced input: blood. This TCR came from a woman younger than 30 in good health. The CDR3 nucleotides read TGTGCCAGCAGTTGGGGTGCAGGTAGAACTGAAGCTTTCTTT. Its protein is CASSWGAGRTEAFF.